This T cell receptor beta chain was profiled in a study of cytomegalovirus exposure and HLA in healthy donors. Study-level points and caveats: The study listed approximately 160 cytomegalovirus-associated TCR beta chains.

Concerning this clone itself: Its antigen is unidentified.

Profiled with immunoSEQ multiplex PCR; TCRdb holds only in-frame clones, not every one. Among about 200,000 clones listed, 70% to 90% were seen once. The donors belonged to the approximately 110-subject validation cohort, separate from the roughly 720-subject first cohort. The CDR3 spans 17 residues. The material sequenced was PBMCs. The rearrangement links TRBV1 to TRBJ2-7; TRBD2, the table's D call, was not compared with the DNA. TRBV1 is a documented pseudogene. The sequence derives from a woman aged 18-29 years in good health and CMV-seronegative. CDR3 DNA sequence: TGCACCAGCAGCCACCCGACTAGCCCACTAAAACTCTACGAGCAGTACTTC. Translated: CTSSHPTSPLKLYEQYF.